This T cell receptor beta chain was obtained from a study of beta chain features in type 1 diabetes. Study-level information: Patients and healthy donors were similar in age, gender and cell yields. The study, taken as a whole, reports: In every one of the four CD4+ subsets, TCRB CDR3s were moderately but significantly shorter in Type 1 diabetes patients. There was a possibility that cDNA sequencing over-represented cells with high TCR expression.

The V gene's germline CDR1 is SEHNR and CDR2 FQNEAQ (reference sequence). CDR3 size: 14 residues. V dropped 1 base and J dropped 1 base, with 7 bases sitting between them. Of the isolated RNA, all was reverse transcribed, and so the sequenced material was expressed TCRB transcripts. Generated by immunoSEQ multiplex PCR, the TCRdb table keeps only in-frame clones and is missing some. The profile shows around 290,000 clones, around 7.8% of them singletons. The table lists this clone with a few counts. Its antigen is undetermined. The sample has other DNA sequences that encode this CDR3 too. The TCR sequence derives from a woman aged 18-29 years in good health. The genes are TRBV7-9 and TRBJ1-1; perhaps TRBD1 as D (6 bases). Sequenced input: central memory CD4+ T cells from blood. CDR3 in DNA: TGTGCCAGCAGCTTAGGGACAGCGAACACTGAAGCTTTCTTT. Translating it yields CASSLGTANTEAFF.